The 19 T cell receptor beta chains listed next were all sequenced from one sample in a study of cytomegalovirus exposure and HLA in healthy donors. PCR was performed using 60 Vbeta and 13 Jbeta primers. Profiled with immunoSEQ multiplex PCR; TCRdb holds only in-frame clones, not every one. The sample lists about 130,000 clones; over 70% were seen once. Material: PBMCs. Every receptor here comes from a woman in her 40s in good health and CMV-seronegative.

The V and J genes are TRBV7-2 and TRBJ2-2; TRBD1 agrees at 7 bases. The CDR3 extends over 14 amino acids. The germline V gene encodes CDR1 SGHTA and CDR2 FQGNSA. Unmatched junction bases numbered 2, after V lost 5 bases and J lost 2 bases. In DNA, the CDR3 is TGTGCCAGCAGCCGGGACAGTAACACCGGGGAGCTGTTTTTT. Its protein product is CASSRDSNTGELFF.

The J gene is TRBJ1-2, the V gene TRBV7-8; D uncertain. Germline CDR1 and CDR2: SGHVS and FQNEAQ. The V gene lost 5 bases and the J gene lost 3 bases, with 10 bases spanning the gap. The CDR3 runs to 13 residues. The CDR3 reads CASSPDTDYGYTF. The CDR3 coding sequence is TGTGCCAGCAGCCCTGACACCGACTATGGCTACACCTTC. The entire variable domain, with the rest obtained from reference TRBV7-8 and TRBJ1-2, is as follows: GAGVSQSPRYKVAKRGQDVALRCDPISGHVSLFWYQQALGQGPEFLTYFQNEAQLDKSGLPSDRFFAERPEGSVSTLKIQRTQQEDSAVYLCASSPDTDYGYTFGSGTRLTVV.

V usage is TRBV9 and J usage is TRBJ1-1; TRBD1 might be the D (5 bases). Per the germline V gene, CDR1 is SGDLS and CDR2 is YYNGEE. CDR3 length: 15 amino acids. Trimming took 4 bases from V and 1 from J, leaving 14 bases between them. CDR3 amino acids: CASSPRDSGNTEAFF. CDR3 bases: TGTGCCAGCAGCCCACGGGACTCCGGGAACACTGAAGCTTTCTTT.

V gene TRBV29-1 combines with J gene TRBJ2-7; 10 nucleotides agree with TRBD1. After removal of 5 bases from V and 6 bases from J, the junction contained 7 bases not matched to a gene. The CDR3 runs 13 residues. Looked up from germline, CDR1 is SQVTM and CDR2 is ANQGSEA. The CDR3 sequence is CSVSWGTGVEQYF. DNA of the CDR3: TGCAGCGTTTCATGGGGGACAGGGGTCGAGCAGTACTTC.

The rearrangement links TRBV13 to TRBJ2-7; 8 bases line up with TRBD2. Germline trimming cut 4 bases from V and 3 bases from J; bases unmatched to any gene: 5. The CDR3 totals 14 residues. Germline lookup yields CDR1 PRHDT and CDR2 FYEKMQ (reference sequence). This CDR3 reads CASSSGTRNYEQYF. CDR3 sequence (DNA): TGTGCCAGCAGCTCCGGGACTAGAAACTACGAGCAGTACTTC.

This chain joins TRBV9 and TRBJ2-2, with 9 bases matching TRBD1. The CDR3 is made up of 15 amino acids. Trimming removed 3 bases from V and 6 bases from J; junction bases left unmatched: 6. Germline V lookup: CDR1 SGDLS, CDR2 YYNGEE. CDR3 amino acids: CASSGRDRVSGELFF. In DNA form, the CDR3 reads TGTGCCAGCAGCGGCCGGGACAGGGTATCCGGGGAGCTGTTTTTT.

This rearrangement joins TRBV27 to TRBJ2-7; D is uncertain. CDR1 and CDR2 from the germline V gene are MNHEY and SMNVEV (reference sequence). This CDR3 is built from 12 residues. Trimming cost V 6 bases and J 5 bases, with 11 bases left between them. The CDR3 loop is CASSPLGHEQYF. The DNA of the CDR3 is TGTGCCAGCAGCCCATTGGGCCACGAGCAGTACTTC.

The J gene is TRBJ1-3, the V gene TRBV6-5; 8 bases fit TRBD1. This CDR3 comprises 15 residues. Germline CDR1 is MNHEY and CDR2 is SVGAGI. With 5 bases clipped from V and 4 bases from J, the junction kept 7 bases outside the gene matches. The CDR3: CASSKTGVKGNTIYF. The CDR3 nucleotides read TGTGCCAGCAGTAAGACAGGGGTGAAAGGAAACACCATATATTTT.

This clone was counted a few times. The rearrangement links TRBV27 to TRBJ1-1, with D perhaps matching TRBD1 (5 bases). Germline lookup yields CDR1 MNHEY and CDR2 SMNVEV (reference sequence). This CDR3 is 13 amino acids long. V was shortened by 2 bases and J by 6 bases, with 10 bases between the two germline ends. The CDR3 here is CASSLNLGAEAFF. The CDR3 DNA reads as TGTGCCAGCAGTTTAAATTTAGGGGCTGAAGCTTTCTTT.

This clone was detected only a few times. V gene TRBV6-5 combines with J gene TRBJ1-4; 8 bases are shared with TRBD1. Germline CDR1 and CDR2: MNHEY and SVGAGI. The CDR3 sequence is 14 residues long. J lost 11 bases, V lost 4 bases, and 9 bases had no gene match. This chain's CDR3 is CASSLGQAQGKLFF. The CDR3 DNA is TGTGCCAGCAGTTTGGGACAGGCCCAAGGGAAACTGTTTTTT.

The chain carries TRBV4-2 and TRBJ2-7; 9 nucleotides match TRBD2. J was trimmed by 3 bases and V by 0 bases; bases with no gene match: 12. In germline, CDR1 is LGHNA, CDR2 YNFKEQ. The CDR3 has 18 amino acids. CDR3 nucleotide sequence: TGTGCCAGCAGCCAAGATCAAGGGAGACTAGCGGCTTACTACGAGCAGTACTTC. Its translation: CASSQDQGRLAAYYEQYF.

The chain uses TRBV14 and TRBJ2-5; no clear D gene. This CDR3 region has 12 residues. Germline V gives CDR1 SGHDN, CDR2 FVKESK. Deletions cut 0 bases from V and 6 bases from J, with 5 bases between. The CDR3 region has the DNA TGTGCCAGCAGCCAAGATCTTAAGACCCAGTACTTC. Translation: CASSQDLKTQYF.

The chain is built from TRBV14 and TRBJ2-7; D may be TRBD2 (5 bases). The ends were cut back, 3 bases at V and 2 bases at J, with 14 bases in the middle. The CDR3 runs 15 residues. CDR1 and CDR2 (germline): SGHDN, FVKESK. This CDR3 reads CASSQRMDGAYEQYF. The DNA for the CDR3 is TGTGCCAGCAGCCAGAGGATGGACGGGGCCTACGAGCAGTACTTC.

This clone was seen just once. CDR3 sequence reads: CASSLSADRGSTEAFF. Here the CDR3 DNA reads TGTGCCAGCAGTTTATCAGCCGACAGGGGGAGCACTGAAGCTTTCTTT. The chain uses TRBV27 and TRBJ1-1, with TRBD1 matching 9 bases. Germline assignment: CDR1 MNHEY and CDR2 SMNVEV (reference sequence). This CDR3 is 16 amino acids long. V lost 0 bases and J lost 4; bases outside the gene matches: 6.

The chain combines TRBV6-1 with TRBJ2-7; 9 nucleotides agree with TRBD1. Germline trimming cut 5 bases from V and 3 bases from J; bases unmatched to any gene: 5. This CDR3 contains 14 residues. CDR1 is MNHNS and CDR2 is SASEGT in the germline V gene. The CDR3 DNA is TGTGCCAGCAGTTGGGGACAGGGTTACTACGAGCAGTACTTC. It specifies CASSWGQGYYEQYF.

J is TRBJ2-3 and V is TRBV7-6, with D possibly being TRBD1 (5 bases). V lost 1 base, J lost 0 bases, and 20 bases lay in between. This CDR3 spans 19 amino acids. The V gene's germline CDR1 is SGHVS and CDR2 FNYEAQ. The CDR3 DNA sequence: TGTGCCAGCAGCTTAGAATATATGCGCGGAAGGACAAGCACAGATACGCAGTATTTT. It yields the protein CASSLEYMRGRTSTDTQYF.

V and J are TRBV28 and TRBJ2-7; 11 nucleotides agree with TRBD1. Unmatched junction bases numbered 17, after V lost 3 bases and J lost 1 base. The CDR3 is 20 amino acids. Germline V gene sequence: CDR1 MDHEN, CDR2 SYDVKM. CDR3 amino acids: CASSLIHWPGTGGESYEQYF. Written as DNA, the CDR3 is TGTGCCAGCAGTTTGATCCACTGGCCCGGGACAGGGGGAGAGTCCTACGAGCAGTACTTC.

This clone was seen only a few times. The J gene is TRBJ1-2, the V gene TRBV6-4, with D hard to call. Germline assignment: CDR1 MRHNA and CDR2 SNTAGT. Trimming removed 0 bases from V and 8 bases from J, with 10 bases in between. This CDR3 region has 13 residues. The CDR3 protein is CASSDSSPEGYTF. In nucleotides, the CDR3 is TGTGCCAGCAGTGACTCAAGCCCGGAGGGCTACACCTTC.

This clone came up once. V is TRBV27 and J is TRBJ1-5; D is undetermined. Per germline, CDR1 MNHEY and CDR2 SMNVEV (reference sequence). V lost 6 bases to trimming and J lost 0 bases, with 12 bases between them. The CDR3 has 15 amino acids. CDR3 residues: CASRWTGYSNQPQHF. The DNA for the CDR3 is TGTGCCAGCAGATGGACGGGGTATAGCAATCAGCCCCAGCATTTT.